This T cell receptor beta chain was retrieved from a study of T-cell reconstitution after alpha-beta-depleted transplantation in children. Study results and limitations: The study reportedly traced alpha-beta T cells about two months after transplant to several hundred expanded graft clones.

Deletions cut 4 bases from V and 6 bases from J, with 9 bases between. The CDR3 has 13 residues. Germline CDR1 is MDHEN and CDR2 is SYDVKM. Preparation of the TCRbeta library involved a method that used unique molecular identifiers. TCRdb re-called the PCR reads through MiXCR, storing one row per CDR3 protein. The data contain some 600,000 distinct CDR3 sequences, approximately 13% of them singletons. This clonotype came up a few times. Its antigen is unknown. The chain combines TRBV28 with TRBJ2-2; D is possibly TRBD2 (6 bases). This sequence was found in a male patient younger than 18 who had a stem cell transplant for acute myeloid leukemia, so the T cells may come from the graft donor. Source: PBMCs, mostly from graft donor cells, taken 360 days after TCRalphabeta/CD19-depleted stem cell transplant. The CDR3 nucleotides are TGTGCCAGCAGTTGGGGGGACCCCGGGGAGCTGTTTTTT. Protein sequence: CASSWGDPGELFF.